Each of the 32 T cell receptor beta chains below was sequenced from the same sample in a study of T cell changes during pregnancy in multiple sclerosis. The method was immunoSEQ multiplex PCR; TCRdb's version includes in-frame clones alone and lacks a portion of them. This sample has about 18,000 clones, with about four fifths found just once. The material was CD8+ T cells from peripheral blood mononuclear cells, obtained in the third trimester of pregnancy. Every receptor here comes from a female donor in good health, enrolled as a control in a pregnancy study.

The chain joins TRBV13 to TRBJ2-3; D perhaps matches TRBD1 (7 bases). Trimming removed 1 base at V and 6 bases at J, with 20 bases between. The length of the CDR3 is 17 residues. Germline V gene lookup returns CDR1 PRHDT and CDR2 FYEKMQ (reference sequence). CDR3 amino acids: CASSLENTGARGDTQYF. The CDR3 region has the DNA TGTGCCAGCAGCTTAGAAAATACGGGGGCCAGGGGGGATACGCAGTATTTT.

Here the CDR3 reads CASSGQGSPREQYF. CDR3 nucleotide sequence: TGTGCCAGCAGCGGACAGGGGTCCCCACGGGAGCAGTACTTC. This chain links TRBV9 with TRBJ2-7; 8 positions agree with TRBD1. The junction had 9 bases not matched to a gene; V was cut back by 3 bases and J by 7 bases. This CDR3 has 14 amino acids. CDR1 is SGDLS and CDR2 is YYNGEE in the germline V gene.

The chain links TRBV11-2 to TRBJ1-1, with a weak D call TRBD1 (6 bases). V was shortened by 0 bases and J by 3 bases, with 8 bases between the two germline ends. This CDR3 region has 14 residues. Germline assignment: CDR1 SGHAT and CDR2 FQNNGV. CDR3 loop: CASSLEQGHTEAFF. As DNA, the CDR3 is TGTGCCAGCAGCTTAGAACAGGGCCACACTGAAGCTTTCTTT.

The chain uses TRBV19 and TRBJ1-1; D is undetermined. Germline V gene sequence: CDR1 LNHDA, CDR2 SQIVND (reference sequence). The CDR3 has 14 residues. V lost 7 bases and J lost 5, with 17 bases in between. CDR3 region: CASIRREGWTEAFF. The CDR3 DNA is TGTGCCAGTATACGAAGGGAGGGTTGGACTGAAGCTTTCTTT.

V is TRBV13 and J is TRBJ2-5; 8 positions agree with TRBD2. The CDR3 loop spans 16 amino acids. V shed 5 bases and J 2 bases; nucleotides not matched to a gene: 10. Germline V gene lookup returns CDR1 PRHDT and CDR2 FYEKMQ (reference sequence). As DNA, the CDR3 is TGTGCCAGCAGCCTAACCGGGACTAGGATTCAAGAGACCCAGTACTTC. Residues: CASSLTGTRIQETQYF.

This chain connects TRBV4-2 to TRBJ2-7; D unclear. Trimming cost V 5 bases and J 3 bases, with 23 bases left between them. In germline, CDR1 is LGHNA, CDR2 YNFKEQ. This CDR3 has 17 residues. The CDR3 is CASSLDRVRRVGYEQYF. CDR3 DNA sequence: TGTGCCAGCAGCTTGGATCGGGTCCGGCGTGTTGGCTACGAGCAGTACTTC.

The V and J genes are TRBV15 and TRBJ2-2, with D hard to call. The CDR3 is 12 amino acids. The ends were cut back, 3 bases at V and 10 bases at J, with 9 bases in the middle. Germline loops: CDR1 LNHNV, CDR2 YYDKDF (reference sequence). The CDR3 DNA follows: TGTGCCACCAGCAGCTCACTTGAGGAGCTGTTTTTT. This gives the protein CATSSSLEELFF. The full variable domain, with the rest looked up from reference TRBV15 and TRBJ2-2, is DAMVIQNPRYQVTQFGKPVTLSCSQTLNHNVMYWYQQKSSQAPKLLFHYYDKDFNNEADTPDNFQSRRPNTSFCFLDIRSPGLGDTAMYLCATSSSLEELFFGEGSRLTVL.

The CDR3, as DNA: TGTGCCAGCAGCCCCCCGGGACAGGGCCTGGGGGGCTACACCTTC. Protein product: CASSPPGQGLGGYTF. The chain joins TRBV5-6 to TRBJ1-2; 9 bases line up with TRBD1. CDR3 length equals 15 residues. V lost 4 bases to trimming and J lost 8 bases; unmatched junction nucleotides: 12. The V gene's germline CDR1 is SGHDT and CDR2 YYEEEE.

This clone occurred a few times. The chain joins TRBV2 to TRBJ2-5; 9 bases line up with TRBD2. The germline CDR1 and CDR2 sequences are SNHLY and FYNNEI. This CDR3 contains 15 residues. The J segment lost 4 bases and the V segment lost 6 bases, leaving 9 bases of the junction unmatched. DNA of the CDR3: TGTGCCAGCAGGTCCGGGACTAGCTCTGGAGAGACCCAGTACTTC. Amino acid sequence: CASRSGTSSGETQYF.

The rearrangement uses TRBV9 and TRBJ1-1; D not resolved. Germline V gene sequence: CDR1 SGDLS, CDR2 YYNGEE. The V end lost 3 bases, the J end lost 4 bases, and 10 bases lay between the germline ends. The CDR3 extends over 13 amino acids. CDR3 sequence reads: CASSAHEGTEAFF. The DNA for the CDR3 is TGTGCCAGCAGCGCGCATGAGGGCACTGAAGCTTTCTTT.

This rearrangement joins TRBV7-9 to TRBJ2-2; weak D call: TRBD1 (6 bases). Germline V gene sequence: CDR1 SEHNR, CDR2 FQNEAQ (reference sequence). The CDR3 consists of 15 residues. V lost 2 bases to trimming and J lost 4 bases, with 11 bases between them. In nucleotides, the CDR3 is TGTGCCAGCAGCTTAAGGCCCAGGGGCACCGGGGAGCTGTTTTTT. Translation gives CASSLRPRGTGELFF.

The chain uses TRBV6-5 and TRBJ2-7; the D is unclear. The V gene lost 3 bases and the J gene lost 2 bases, with 14 bases spanning the gap. The CDR3 is 15 residues long. Germline V gives CDR1 MNHEY, CDR2 SVGAGI. The CDR3 protein is CASSYDHGEAYEQYF. The CDR3 coding sequence is TGTGCCAGCAGTTATGATCACGGTGAAGCCTACGAGCAGTACTTC.

The chain uses TRBV27 and TRBJ2-1, with 7 bases identical to TRBD2. The CDR3 extends over 14 amino acids. Germline assignment: CDR1 MNHEY and CDR2 SMNVEV (reference sequence). V trimming: 0 bases; J trimming: 6 bases; junction bases outside the gene matches: 2. CDR3 sequence (DNA): TGTGCCAGCAGTTTATCGGCTAGCGGCAATGAGCAGTTCTTC. This gives the protein CASSLSASGNEQFF.

The chain has TRBV6-1 and TRBJ1-2; TRBD1 agrees at 9 bases. CDR3 length: 15 amino acids. The trim removed 1 base at V and 5 bases at J, leaving 5 bases unmatched. Germline-derived CDR1 and CDR2 are MNHNS and SASEGT. The CDR3 nucleotides are TGTGCCAGCAGTGAAGAATGGGACAGGGTATATGGCTACACCTTC. The encoded protein is CASSEEWDRVYGYTF.

The genes are TRBV27 and TRBJ2-7, with 8 bases identical to TRBD1. The V and J ends lost 5 bases and 2 bases, in that order; junction bases with no gene match: 2. CDR3 length equals 13 residues. Germline V lookup: CDR1 MNHEY, CDR2 SMNVEV (reference sequence). The CDR3 protein is CASSQGQAYEQYF. CDR3 nucleotide sequence: TGTGCCAGCAGTCAGGGACAGGCCTACGAGCAGTACTTC.

V usage is TRBV19 and J usage is TRBJ2-2; the D is unclear. This CDR3 comprises 14 residues. V gave up 3 bases and J gave up 7 bases, with 12 bases separating them. Germline CDR1 reads LNHDA; CDR2 reads SQIVND (reference sequence). DNA for the CDR3: TGTGCCAGTAGTATGTCTGCGTCGAGCGGGGAGCTGTTTTTT. Residues: CASSMSASSGELFF.

The chain joins TRBV7-9 to TRBJ1-6; D is possibly TRBD1 (5 bases). The CDR3 extends over 12 amino acids. V was pared by 4 bases and J by 15 bases, with 13 bases between. Per germline, CDR1 SEHNR and CDR2 FQNEAQ (reference sequence). The CDR3 protein is CASSSPQGVLHF. CDR3 nucleotides: TGTGCCAGCAGCTCCCCGCAGGGTGTCCTCCACTTT.

The chain recombines TRBV27 with TRBJ1-2; 11 positions match TRBD1. The CDR3 sequence is 14 residues long. The germline gives CDR1 MNHEY, CDR2 SMNVEV (reference sequence). V shed 3 bases and J 8 bases; nucleotides not matched to a gene: 5. For the CDR3, the DNA is TGTGCCAGCAGTTTCGGACAGGGGGCGGGGGGCTACACCTTC. This gives the protein CASSFGQGAGGYTF.

The rearrangement links TRBV19 to TRBJ1-2; D perhaps matches TRBD1 (5 bases). The CDR3 is 12 amino acids. In germline, CDR1 is LNHDA, CDR2 SQIVND (reference sequence). Trimming stripped 6 bases from V and 6 bases from J, with 11 bases between. CDR3 amino acids: CASSQGRDGYTF. The CDR3 DNA is TGTGCCAGTAGCCAGGGCAGGGATGGCTACACCTTC.

This clone has just a few counts. The J gene is TRBJ1-3, the V gene TRBV19; maybe TRBD1 (5 bases). Between the trimmed V and J ends, which lost 5 bases and 4 bases, there was a span of 9 bases. The CDR3 is 13 residues long. CDR1 LNHDA and CDR2 SQIVND come from the germline V gene (reference sequence). CDR3 protein: CASSSRAGNTIYF. CDR3 DNA sequence: TGTGCCAGTAGTTCCAGGGCAGGAAACACCATATATTTT. The full variable domain, with the rest looked up from reference TRBV19 and TRBJ1-3, is DGGITQSPKYLFRKEGQNVTLSCEQNLNHDAMYWYRQDPGQGLRLIYYSQIVNDFQKGDIAEGYSVSREKKESFPLTVTSAQKNPTAFYLCASSSRAGNTIYFGEGSWLTVV.

The chain uses TRBV4-1 and TRBJ1-5; D gene unclear. Deletions cut 2 bases from V and 2 bases from J, with 10 bases between. The CDR3 has 15 amino acids. CDR1 is MGHRA, CDR2 YSYEKL, per germline. The CDR3 region is CASSQSSDRNQPQHF. Written as DNA, the CDR3 is TGCGCCAGCAGCCAATCCTCAGATCGCAATCAGCCCCAGCATTTT.

The chain combines TRBV9 with TRBJ1-3, with a possible D match to TRBD1 (6 bases). Germline CDR1 is SGDLS and CDR2 is YYNGEE. V lost 3 bases and J lost 2, with 9 bases in between. This CDR3 spans 14 amino acids. This CDR3 reads CASSAGQTGNTIYF. The CDR3 bases are TGTGCCAGCAGCGCGGGACAAACTGGAAACACCATATATTTT.

The chain uses TRBV4-3 and TRBJ2-7; D is unresolved. The CDR3 is made up of 14 amino acids. Trimming stripped 0 bases from V and 0 bases from J, with 6 bases between. Germline V gene lookup returns CDR1 LGHNA and CDR2 YSLEER. The chain's CDR3 is CASSQDRSSYEQYF. The CDR3 coding sequence is TGCGCCAGCAGCCAAGACCGGAGCTCCTACGAGCAGTACTTC.

V gene TRBV10-3 combines with J gene TRBJ2-7, with TRBD1 matching over 10 bases. The junction had 6 bases not matched to a gene; V was cut back by 3 bases and J by 4 bases. The CDR3 loop spans 15 amino acids. CDR1 ENHRY and CDR2 SYGVKD come from the germline V gene. CDR3 coding DNA: TGTGCCATCAGTGACCGGGACAGGGGAAGATACGAGCAGTACTTC. This sequence encodes CAISDRDRGRYEQYF.

This clone was seen a single time. V usage is TRBV7-6 and J usage is TRBJ1-2; 7 positions agree with TRBD1. V lost 1 base, J lost 4 bases, and 6 bases stayed unmatched. The CDR3 covers 15 residues. Germline V gene data show CDR1 as SGHVS and CDR2 as FNYEAQ. CDR3 sequence: CASSLGQGSSYGYTF. DNA for the CDR3: TGTGCCAGCAGCTTAGGACAGGGTAGTAGCTATGGCTACACCTTC.

The chain employs TRBV2 and TRBJ2-5; TRBD1 matches 7 bases. V gave up 6 bases and J gave up 3 bases; unmatched junction bases: 1. The CDR3 is 12 residues long. In germline, CDR1 is SNHLY, CDR2 FYNNEI. CDR3: CASSTGEETQYF. The CDR3 nucleotides are TGTGCCAGCAGCACAGGGGAAGAGACCCAGTACTTC.

The gene calls are TRBV30 and TRBJ2-3; 7 nucleotides match TRBD2. CDR1 GTSNPN and CDR2 SVGIG come from the germline V gene (reference sequence). The CDR3 loop spans 17 amino acids. Trimming took 0 bases from V and 3 from J; bases not matched to a gene: 12. DNA for the CDR3: TGTGCCTGGAGTGTACCCCTCCGGGAGGATTGGACAGATACGCAGTATTTT. Its protein product is CAWSVPLREDWTDTQYF.

V is TRBV7-9 and J is TRBJ2-7, with D maybe TRBD1 (7 bases). The CDR3 runs to 15 residues. Trimming shortened V by 7 bases and J by 3 bases, and 19 bases separated the two germline ends. Germline assignment: CDR1 SEHNR and CDR2 FQNEAQ (reference sequence). This chain's CDR3 is CASTPTGQGGYEQYF. The DNA of the CDR3 is TGTGCCAGCACCCCAACGGGGCAGGGGGGCTACGAGCAGTACTTC. The full variable domain, its missing parts supplied by reference TRBV7-9 and TRBJ2-7, is DTGVSQNPRHKITKRGQNVTFRCDPISEHNRLYWYRQTLGQGPEFLTYFQNEAQLEKSRLLSDRFSAERPKGSFSTLEIQRTEQGDSAMYLCASTPTGQGGYEQYFGPGTRLTVT.

The rearrangement uses TRBV7-2 and TRBJ2-1, with 9 positions matching TRBD2. CDR1 is SGHTA, CDR2 FQGNSA, per germline. V lost 5 bases and J lost 4; bases outside the gene matches: 6. This CDR3 has 15 residues. CDR3 loop: CASSQGTSRYNEQFF. The DNA for the CDR3 is TGTGCCAGCAGCCAAGGGACTAGCAGATACAATGAGCAGTTCTTC.

The chain joins TRBV7-9 to TRBJ2-1, with D tentatively TRBD1 (6 bases). From germline, CDR1 is SEHNR and CDR2 FQNEAQ (reference sequence). The CDR3 sequence is 15 residues long. Trimming shortened V by 6 bases and J by 2 bases, and 14 bases separated the two germline ends. The CDR3 nucleotides read TGTGCCAGCAGTTCATCCCAGGGGCCCTACAATGAGCAGTTCTTC. Translating gives CASSSSQGPYNEQFF.

The rearrangement uses TRBV12-5 and TRBJ2-2; TRBD1 matches at 12 bases. CDR3 length equals 15 residues. CDR1 and CDR2 from the germline V gene are LGHNT and FRNRAP. Losses at the gene ends were 4 bases for V and 7 bases for J; bases not matched to a gene: 4. The CDR3 bases are TGTGCTAGTGGTTGGGGACAGGGGGCAAACGGGGAGCTGTTTTTT. It translates to CASGWGQGANGELFF.

The genes are TRBV6-5 and TRBJ1-6, with D maybe TRBD1 (5 bases). There are 14 residues in the CDR3. V dropped 2 bases and J dropped 7 bases, with 9 bases sitting between them. From germline, CDR1 is MNHEY and CDR2 SVGAGI. The CDR3 coding sequence is TGTGCCAGCAGTTACGGGGCGCGGAATTCACCCCTCCACTTT. As protein: CASSYGARNSPLHF.